This T cell receptor beta chain appears in the sequencing data of a study of shared clonotypes between healthy human individuals. The overall study: Each donor had three CD4 naive, three CD4 memory, two CD8 naive and one CD8 memory plate.

On this clone: Its cognate antigen is unknown.

The CDR3 is 14 amino acids. CDR1 is SGHRS, CDR2 YFSETQ, per germline. Between the trimmed V and J ends, which lost 4 bases and 6 bases, there was a span of 15 bases. Broader study findings: When naive CD4 clonotypes were compared across a few donors, roughly 4.9% were shared.

The assay was immunoSEQ multiplex PCR, and TCRdb's table has in-frame clones only and misses some. The sample shows under 2,500,000 clones, almost 96% of them seen only once. The J gene is TRBJ2-3, the V gene TRBV5-1; TRBD2 is a possible D gene (6 bases). The source material was naive CD4+ T cells sorted from blood. Specified subset: CD45RA+ positively selected. The receptor was derived from a man aged 18-30 years in good health. The CDR3 nucleotides read TGCGCCAGCAGCCAACCGGAGGGTCCCGATACGCAGTATTTT. It is translated as CASSQPEGPDTQYF.